This entry lists 8 T cell receptor beta chains sequenced from one sample in a study of blood T cells in healthy people across ages (dated by TCRdb to 2013 to 2016). The library was produced with 5' RACE. Instrument used: Illumina HiSeq 2500. A second PCR of about 7 to 12 cycles was run with a J-beta primer mix and a sample-barcoded 5' primer. TCRdb ran its own pipeline on the public reads, namely fastp trimming at Q25 and MiXCR clone calling, and kept in-frame beta chains. CDR3 protein sequences are deduplicated, and each keeps its most common genes and DNA. Across this sample there are 900,000 to 950,000 distinct CDR3 sequences, with 25% to 35% seen only once. The leading ten clones occupy roughly 10% of the sample. This same sample was also taken into another study, of T cells of mothers and their children.

Input material: blood. All receptors come from a woman between 35 and 50 years old in good health.

This clonotype was seen many times. The gene calls are TRBV15 and TRBJ2-3; tentative D call: TRBD1 (6 bases). The CDR3 sequence is 15 residues long. Germline V lookup: CDR1 LNHNV, CDR2 YYDKDF (reference sequence). V was trimmed by 8 bases and J by 6 bases, leaving 21 bases between them. CDR3 region: CATGRRGISLDTQYF. CDR3 bases: TGTGCCACCGGGCGCAGGGGTATCAGCTTGGATACGCAGTATTTT.

As regards this clonotype: Being one base from a much bigger clone, this may be a read error. The V gene is TRBV12-3 or TRBV12-4, the J gene TRBJ1-2, with 8 bases lining up with TRBD1. CDR3 length: 14 amino acids. Losses at the gene ends were 5 bases for V and 8 bases for J; bases not matched to a gene: 10. The CDR3 nucleotides read TGTGCCAGCAGTGCCTTGACAGGGGCAGAGGGCTACACCTTC. Translation gives CASSALTGAEGYTF.

This clonotype has just a few counts. V is TRBV5-6 and J is TRBJ1-6; unclear D gene. The germline CDR1 and CDR2 sequences are SGHDT and YYEEEE. This CDR3 contains 17 residues. V lost 0 bases to trimming and J lost 0 bases, with 10 bases between them. The CDR3 nucleotides read TGTGCCAGCAGCTTGGCCAGTCTGAGCTCCTATAATTCACCCCTCCACTTT. Its translation is CASSLASLSSYNSPLHF.

The table lists this clonotype with many counts. This rearrangement joins TRBV18 to TRBJ1-1; D might be TRBD1 (5 bases). The CDR3 is made up of 14 amino acids. From germline, CDR1 is KGHSH and CDR2 LQKENI. The V and J ends lost 8 bases and 1 base respectively, with 14 bases between them. CDR3 region: CASSPQGGNTEAFF. CDR3 coding DNA: TGTGCCAGCAGTCCGCAGGGAGGGAACACTGAAGCTTTCTTT.

This clonotype was counted many times. The V and J genes are TRBV7-2 and TRBJ2-1, with D perhaps TRBD2 (5 bases). The ends were cut back, 1 base at V and 2 bases at J, with 9 bases in the middle. The CDR3 covers 15 residues. Germline CDR1 SGHTA, CDR2 FQGNSA. CDR3 nucleotides: TGTGCCAGCAGCTTAGGACTATACGCCTACAATGAGCAGTTCTTC. It specifies CASSLGLYAYNEQFF.

This clonotype was found many times. The V call is TRBV12-3 or TRBV12-4, the J call TRBJ2-3; TRBD1 matches at 8 bases. Unmatched junction bases numbered 7, after V lost 5 bases and J lost 6 bases. The CDR3 is made up of 14 amino acids. DNA for the CDR3: TGTGCCAGCAGTATACGACAGGGGAGGGATACGCAGTATTTT. Protein sequence: CASSIRQGRDTQYF.

This clonotype was detected once. The rearrangement links TRBV29-1 to TRBJ2-1; D may correspond to TRBD1 or TRBD2 (5 bases each). The CDR3 is made up of 12 amino acids. CDR1 is SQVTM, CDR2 ANQGSEA, per germline. V was shortened by 6 bases and J by 9 bases, with 15 bases between the two germline ends. The CDR3 sequence: CSVVRFGGEQFF. The CDR3 DNA is TGCAGCGTGGTGAGGTTTGGGGGTGAGCAGTTCTTC.

This clonotype was detected many times. The rearrangement links TRBV20-1 to TRBJ1-2; D possibly corresponds to TRBD1 (6 bases). CDR3 length equals 16 residues. Trimming cost V 6 bases and J 1 base, with 21 bases left between them. Germline-derived CDR1 and CDR2 are DFQATT and SNEGSKA (reference sequence). The CDR3 coding sequence is TGCAGTGCCCTCCCGTTGGGGGCAGGACTTAACTATGGCTACACCTTC. Its translation is CSALPLGAGLNYGYTF.